Sequencing of this T cell receptor (beta chain) was carried out in a study of blood T cell repertoires in COVID-19. CDR1 and CDR2 from the germline V gene are SGHVS and FQNEAQ. V lost 5 bases and J lost 6, with 18 bases in between. The CDR3 is made up of 15 amino acids. Only in-frame clones appear in the TCRdb table, and some are missing; sequencing was by immunoSEQ multiplex PCR. This sample has around 100,000 clones, with 80% to 90% found just once. The sequence came from a human donor in a cohort sampled during active COVID-19. The sequenced material came from peripheral blood. The genes are TRBV7-8 and TRBJ2-3; D may be TRBD2 (7 bases). This CDR3 reads CASSRLGGAGDTQYF. The CDR3 DNA sequence: TGTGCCAGCAGCAGGTTGGGGGGGGCAGGGGATACGCAGTATTTT.